These T cell receptor beta chains were read from a single sample in a study of shared clonotypes between healthy human individuals. Sequencing was performed with immunoSEQ multiplex PCR; in TCRdb, only in-frame clones are kept and a portion is missing. The sample has roughly 660,000 clones; about 92% are singletons. The sample comprised memory CD8+ T cells from PBMCs. The receptor source for this set is a young man in good health. Some clones in this sample may be carry-over from other donors' samples. The CDR3 runs from the conserved cysteine through the conserved F or W. Fields, in order: D gene, clone size, J gene, V gene, CDR3 protein, CDR3 DNA. A D gene is named only where the DNA matches it firmly. Rows give clone size only sometimes, using once, few, many, or a class for an expanded clone.

d_call: .; clone_size: .; j_call: TRBJ2-7; v_call: TRBV4-1; cdr3_aa: CASSQDKGGALDEQYF; cdr3_nt: TGCGCCAGCAGCCAAGATAAGGGGGGCGCATTGGACGAGCAGTACTTC
d_call: TRBD2; clone_size: .; j_call: TRBJ2-7; v_call: TRBV7-2; cdr3_aa: CASSFPTSGVYEQYF; cdr3_nt: TGTGCCAGCAGCTTCCCGACTAGCGGAGTCTACGAGCAGTACTTC
d_call: .; clone_size: .; j_call: TRBJ1-3; v_call: TRBV27; cdr3_aa: CASRDLSSGNTIYF; cdr3_nt: TGTGCCTCTAGGGACCTCTCCTCTGGAAACACCATATATTTT
d_call: TRBD2; clone_size: .; j_call: TRBJ2-3; v_call: TRBV11-2; cdr3_aa: CASSAHPQREGPTDTQYF; cdr3_nt: TGTGCCAGCAGCGCCCACCCTCAGCGGGAGGGCCCTACAGATACGCAGTATTTT
d_call: .; clone_size: .; j_call: TRBJ2-2; v_call: TRBV5-8; cdr3_aa: CASSWSSGLTGELFF; cdr3_nt: TGTGCCAGCAGCTGGTCTTCGGGGCTCACCGGGGAGCTGTTTTTT
d_call: .; clone_size: .; j_call: TRBJ2-6; v_call: TRBV5-8; cdr3_aa: CASSLRGRRGSGANVLTF; cdr3_nt: TGTGCCAGCAGCTTGAGGGGCAGGCGAGGCTCTGGGGCCAACGTCCTGACTTTC
d_call: .; clone_size: .; j_call: TRBJ2-2; v_call: TRBV19; cdr3_aa: CASSIPGQLNTGELFF; cdr3_nt: TGTGCCAGTAGTATCCCTGGACAGCTGAACACCGGGGAGCTGTTTTTT
d_call: .; clone_size: .; j_call: TRBJ1-6; v_call: TRBV7-9; cdr3_aa: CASSLAGQGPANSPLHF; cdr3_nt: TGTGCCAGCAGCTTAGCTGGGCAGGGTCCGGCTAATTCACCCCTCCACTTT
d_call: TRBD2; clone_size: .; j_call: TRBJ2-7; v_call: TRBV5-1; cdr3_aa: CASSLTGLAETYEQYF; cdr3_nt: TGCGCCAGCAGCTTGACGGGACTAGCAGAAACCTACGAGCAGTACTTC
d_call: .; clone_size: few; j_call: TRBJ1-1; v_call: TRBV27; cdr3_aa: CASSYGAGWTEAFF; cdr3_nt: TGTGCCAGCAGTTACGGGGCAGGGTGGACTGAAGCTTTCTTT
d_call: TRBD2; clone_size: .; j_call: TRBJ2-1; v_call: TRBV2; cdr3_aa: CASRDGLGPSYNEQFF; cdr3_nt: TGTGCCAGCAGGGACGGACTAGGGCCCTCCTACAATGAGCAGTTCTTC
d_call: TRBD1; clone_size: few; j_call: TRBJ1-1; v_call: TRBV29-1; cdr3_aa: CSVGRGEAFF; cdr3_nt: TGCAGCGTTGGCAGGGGGGAGGCTTTCTTT
d_call: .; clone_size: .; j_call: TRBJ2-1; v_call: TRBV7-2; cdr3_aa: CASSLGRWGSYNEQFF; cdr3_nt: TGTGCCAGCAGCTTAGGGCGATGGGGCAGTTACAATGAGCAGTTCTTC
d_call: .; clone_size: .; j_call: TRBJ1-5; v_call: TRBV7-9; cdr3_aa: CASSWGLWGDQPQHF; cdr3_nt: TGTGCCAGCAGCTGGGGCCTATGGGGAGATCAGCCCCAGCATTTT
d_call: .; clone_size: .; j_call: TRBJ1-1; v_call: TRBV28; cdr3_aa: CASSPMAAEAFF; cdr3_nt: TGTGCCAGCAGTCCGATGGCGGCTGAAGCTTTCTTT
d_call: .; clone_size: .; j_call: TRBJ2-3; v_call: TRBV28; cdr3_aa: CASSSTEGDTQYF; cdr3_nt: TGTGCCAGCAGTTCTACAGAGGGAGATACGCAGTATTTT
d_call: .; clone_size: .; j_call: TRBJ2-7; v_call: TRBV9; cdr3_aa: CASSVRVSSYEQYF; cdr3_nt: TGTGCCAGCAGCGTACGAGTCAGCTCCTACGAGCAGTACTTC
d_call: TRBD2; clone_size: few; j_call: TRBJ2-1; v_call: TRBV15; cdr3_aa: CATSDPQRGRNEQFF; cdr3_nt: TGTGCCACCAGCGATCCGCAGCGGGGACGCAATGAGCAGTTCTTC
d_call: TRBD1; clone_size: .; j_call: TRBJ1-1; v_call: TRBV11-2; cdr3_aa: CASSFPTGKGTEAFF; cdr3_nt: TGTGCCAGCAGCTTCCCGACAGGGAAGGGCACTGAAGCTTTCTTT
d_call: TRBD2; clone_size: .; j_call: TRBJ2-1; v_call: TRBV18; cdr3_aa: CASSPPRLAGDSYNEQFF; cdr3_nt: TGTGCCAGCTCACCACCGAGGCTAGCGGGAGACTCCTACAATGAGCAGTTCTTC
d_call: TRBD1; clone_size: few; j_call: TRBJ1-5; v_call: TRBV28; cdr3_aa: CASSRGTGSQPQHF; cdr3_nt: TGTGCCAGCAGCCGCGGGACAGGGAGTCAGCCCCAGCATTTT
d_call: TRBD1; clone_size: .; j_call: TRBJ2-7; v_call: TRBV5-4; cdr3_aa: CASSLDRGNSYEQYF; cdr3_nt: TGTGCCAGCAGCCTGGACAGGGGCAACTCCTACGAGCAGTACTTC
d_call: .; clone_size: .; j_call: TRBJ1-4; v_call: TRBV13; cdr3_aa: CASSLGGSMEKLFF; cdr3_nt: TGTGCCAGCAGCTTAGGGGGAAGTATGGAAAAACTGTTTTTT
d_call: .; clone_size: .; j_call: TRBJ2-3; v_call: TRBV11-3; cdr3_aa: CASSPRGGPRISTDTQYF; cdr3_nt: TGTGCCAGCAGCCCTAGGGGGGGGCCCAGAATTAGCACAGATACGCAGTATTTT
d_call: .; clone_size: .; j_call: TRBJ2-7; v_call: TRBV28; cdr3_aa: CASSGGSYEQYF; cdr3_nt: TGTGCCAGCAGTGGGGGCTCCTACGAGCAGTACTTC
d_call: .; clone_size: .; j_call: TRBJ2-1; v_call: TRBV9; cdr3_aa: CASSGLYEQFF; cdr3_nt: TGTGCCAGCAGCGGCCTATATGAGCAGTTCTTC
d_call: .; clone_size: .; j_call: TRBJ1-1; v_call: TRBV5-1; cdr3_aa: CASSLEPTGRNTEAFF; cdr3_nt: TGCGCCAGCAGCTTGGAGCCAACAGGGCGGAACACTGAAGCTTTCTTT
d_call: .; clone_size: .; j_call: TRBJ1-4; v_call: TRBV5-5; cdr3_aa: CASSLVGSSNEKLFF; cdr3_nt: TGTGCCAGCAGCTTGGTGGGAAGTTCTAATGAAAAACTGTTTTTT
d_call: .; clone_size: once; j_call: TRBJ2-1; v_call: TRBV6-1; cdr3_aa: CASKGRDFNNEQFF; cdr3_nt: TGTGCCAGCAAAGGCAGGGACTTTAACAATGAGCAGTTCTTC